A single sample gave rise to the 21 T cell receptor beta chains below, sequenced in a study of T cell responses to AZD1222 COVID-19 vaccine. Repertoires were generated with immunoSEQ multiplex PCR, while TCRdb's copy carries only in-frame clones and drops some. Of approximately 80,000 clones listed, around 90% are singletons. Here the sequenced sample was peripheral blood, taken on day 0 of MenACWY control vaccination. The receptor source for this set is an adult in good health.

V is TRBV19 and J is TRBJ1-5, with 10 bases fitting TRBD1. V shed 8 bases, J shed 0 bases, and the junction held 10 bases outside the gene matches. Germline CDR1 reads LNHDA; CDR2 reads SQIVND (reference sequence). CDR3 size: 17 residues. The CDR3 sequence is CASSSWDRGYSNQPQHF. The DNA for the CDR3 is TGTGCCAGTTCATCATGGGACAGGGGCTATAGCAATCAGCCCCAGCATTTT.

This chain links TRBV28 with TRBJ2-1; D might be TRBD1 or TRBD2, each matching 5 bases. V lost 2 bases to trimming and J lost 6 bases, with 8 bases between them. The CDR3 is 13 amino acids. Per germline, CDR1 MDHEN and CDR2 SYDVKM. CDR3 loop: CASSLEGPNEQFF. The CDR3 region has the DNA TGTGCCAGCAGTTTAGAGGGGCCCAATGAGCAGTTCTTC. Filled out from reference TRBV28 and TRBJ2-1, the complete variable domain reads DVKVTQSSRYLVKRTGEKVFLECVQDMDHENMFWYRQDPGLGLRLIYFSYDVKMKEKGDIPEGYSVSREKKERFSLILESASTNQTSMYLCASSLEGPNEQFFGPGTRLTVL.

The chain joins TRBV10-3 to TRBJ1-1; 9 bases match TRBD1. The germline gives CDR1 ENHRY, CDR2 SYGVKD. The V segment lost 5 bases and the J segment 1 base; nucleotides outside the gene matches: 5. This CDR3 comprises 15 residues. CDR3 in amino acids: CAISWRDRANTEAFF. Written as DNA, the CDR3 is TGTGCCATCAGTTGGAGGGACAGGGCGAACACTGAAGCTTTCTTT.

The genes are TRBV13 and TRBJ2-7, with TRBD2 as a possible D gene (7 bases). Germline assignment: CDR1 PRHDT and CDR2 FYEKMQ (reference sequence). V was pared by 0 bases and J by 3 bases, with 12 bases between. This CDR3 region has 15 residues. CDR3 loop: CASSLGRGPHYEQYF. In DNA, the CDR3 is TGTGCCAGCAGCTTAGGGCGGGGGCCCCACTACGAGCAGTACTTC.

This sequence joins TRBV19 and TRBJ2-1; 7 bases fit TRBD2. Germline values: CDR1 LNHDA, CDR2 SQIVND (reference sequence). There are 12 residues in the CDR3. The V gene end was trimmed by 5 bases and the J gene end by 7 bases; junction bases not matched to a gene: 2. This CDR3 reads CASSFGGNEQFF. CDR3 nucleotide sequence: TGTGCCAGTAGTTTCGGGGGGAATGAGCAGTTCTTC.

The gene calls are TRBV10-1 and TRBJ2-1; no reliable D call. With 7 bases removed from V and 0 bases from J, the gap between germline ends came to 16 bases. Germline V gives CDR1 WNHNN, CDR2 SYGVQD (reference sequence). This CDR3 comprises 16 residues. CDR3 DNA: TGCGCCAGCACCCAGACCCGTTTCAGCTCCTACAATGAGCAGTTCTTC. Its protein product is CASTQTRFSSYNEQFF.

V is TRBV14 and J is TRBJ2-1, with 8 positions matching TRBD1. CDR1 and CDR2 from the germline V gene are SGHDN and FVKESK. J was trimmed by 3 bases and V by 4 bases; bases with no gene match: 5. This CDR3 comprises 15 residues. The CDR3 spells CASSPRDRSYNEQFF. CDR3 bases: TGTGCCAGCAGCCCCCGGGACAGGAGCTACAATGAGCAGTTCTTC.

The CDR3 sequence: CASSYSRGSYGYTF. Here the CDR3 DNA reads TGTGCCAGCAGTTACTCCAGGGGATCCTATGGCTACACCTTC. This chain joins TRBV6-5 and TRBJ1-2; the D gene is possibly TRBD1 (6 bases). The CDR3 covers 14 residues. The germline V gene encodes CDR1 MNHEY and CDR2 SVGAGI. The V end was cut by 0 bases, the J end by 4 bases, with 9 bases between.

This chain links TRBV5-1 with TRBJ1-6; TRBD1 might be the D (5 bases). V shed 2 bases and J shed 0 bases, with 9 bases lying between them. The CDR3 sequence is 16 residues long. Germline CDR1 reads SGHRS; CDR2 reads YFSETQ. As DNA, the CDR3 is TGCGCCAGCAGCTTCGAGGGGAGCTCCTATAATTCACCCCTCCACTTT. Its translation is CASSFEGSSYNSPLHF.

For the CDR3, the DNA is TGTGCCAGCAGCCAAGGCCAGGGGAACACTGAAGCTTTCTTT. This sequence encodes CASSQGQGNTEAFF. The chain is built from TRBV3-1 (or the pseudogene TRBV3-2) and TRBJ1-1; D may be TRBD1 (5 bases). V lost 1 base and J 1 base, leaving 7 bases between the germline ends. The length of the CDR3 is 14 residues. Germline CDR1 LGHDT, CDR2 YNNKEL (reference sequence).

The rearrangement uses TRBV20-1 and TRBJ2-5; D gene uncertain. The ends were cut back, 8 bases at V and 4 bases at J, with 8 bases in the middle. This CDR3 has 10 amino acids. Germline lookup yields CDR1 DFQATT and CDR2 SNEGSKA (reference sequence). The CDR3 DNA is TGCAGTTCGCCGGGAGAGACCCAGTACTTC. It codes for CSSPGETQYF.

The J gene is TRBJ2-3, the V gene TRBV7-9; 11 nucleotides line up with TRBD2. This CDR3 region has 15 residues. The J segment lost 4 bases and the V segment lost 5 bases, leaving 5 bases of the junction unmatched. Germline loops: CDR1 SEHNR, CDR2 FQNEAQ (reference sequence). The CDR3 loop reads CASSLSGGAADTQYF. The CDR3 DNA reads as TGTGCCAGCAGCCTTAGCGGGGGGGCCGCAGATACGCAGTATTTT.

This clone was detected a few times. V is TRBV6-2 or TRBV6-3 and J is TRBJ2-7, with 11 bases lining up with TRBD1. The CDR3 has 19 amino acids. Per germline, CDR1 MNHEY and CDR2 SVGEGT. The V gene end was trimmed by 4 bases and the J gene end by 4 bases; junction bases not matched to a gene: 18. CDR3 coding DNA: TGTGCCAGCAGTTCCCCTGGACAGGGGGCGCTTGGTTGGGTATACGAGCAGTACTTC. As protein: CASSSPGQGALGWVYEQYF.

The V and J genes are TRBV27 and TRBJ1-4, with D perhaps TRBD1 (5 bases). The CDR3 spans 15 residues. CDR1 and CDR2 (germline): MNHEY, SMNVEV (reference sequence). Trimming stripped 6 bases from V and 8 bases from J, with 19 bases between. The CDR3 loop is CASSPHQGIGEKLFF. The CDR3 DNA reads as TGTGCCAGCAGCCCACACCAGGGTATAGGCGAAAAACTGTTTTTT. The whole variable domain, filled in from reference TRBV27 and TRBJ1-4, reads EAQVTQNPRYLITVTGKKLTVTCSQNMNHEYMSWYRQDPGLGLRQIYYSMNVEVTDKGDVPEGYKVSRKEKRNFPLILESPSPNQTSLYFCASSPHQGIGEKLFFGSGTQLSVL.

The chain links TRBV19 to TRBJ2-5; 7 bases agree with TRBD1. The CDR3 is 13 residues long. The ends lost 5 bases at V and 4 bases at J; junction bases unmatched: 4. Germline V gene lookup returns CDR1 LNHDA and CDR2 SQIVND (reference sequence). The CDR3 region is CASSQGTVETQYF. CDR3 in DNA: TGTGCCAGTAGTCAAGGGACAGTAGAGACCCAGTACTTC.

This clone appeared once. The chain employs TRBV11-3 and TRBJ2-2, with D possibly TRBD2 on 5 matching bases. Germline V lookup: CDR1 SGHNT, CDR2 YENEEA. The CDR3 is 15 amino acids. The V gene lost 1 base and the J gene lost 3 bases, with 9 bases spanning the gap. CDR3 amino acids: CASSLGGRDTGELFF. In DNA, the CDR3 is TGTGCCAGCAGCTTAGGAGGGCGGGACACCGGGGAGCTGTTTTTT. The full variable domain, with the rest looked up from reference TRBV11-3 and TRBJ2-2, is EAGVVQSPRYKIIEKKQPVAFWCNPISGHNTLYWYLQNLGQGPELLIRYENEEAVDDSQLPKDRFSAERLKGVDSTLKIQPAELGDSAVYLCASSLGGRDTGELFFGEGSRLTVL.

The chain joins TRBV7-9 to TRBJ1-1; D is perhaps TRBD1 (5 bases). Looked up from germline, CDR1 is SEHNR and CDR2 is FQNEAQ (reference sequence). The CDR3 has 14 amino acids. Between the trimmed V and J ends, which lost 5 bases and 0 bases, there was a span of 10 bases. DNA of the CDR3: TGTGCCAGCAGCCCGGGGCTCATGAACACTGAAGCTTTCTTT. Translated, it gives CASSPGLMNTEAFF.

CDR3 DNA: TGTGCCAGCAGCCAAGATAGGGAGCACACTGAAGCTTTCTTT. It translates to CASSQDREHTEAFF. This rearrangement joins TRBV4-2 to TRBJ1-1; D gene ambiguous. Germline V gives CDR1 LGHNA, CDR2 YNFKEQ. This CDR3 is built from 14 residues. Trimming left V 0 bases short and J 3 bases short, with 8 bases between.

The J gene is TRBJ1-1, the V gene TRBV4-1, with D possibly matching TRBD1 (5 bases). V was shortened by 0 bases and J by 4 bases, with 15 bases between the two germline ends. There are 16 residues in the CDR3. Germline V gene sequence: CDR1 MGHRA, CDR2 YSYEKL. The DNA for the CDR3 is TGCGCCAGCAGCCAAGAAAGGGGTAGAAGAGGCACTGAAGCTTTCTTT. It is translated as CASSQERGRRGTEAFF.

This chain links TRBV6-4 with TRBJ1-1, with D hard to call. Germline loops: CDR1 MRHNA, CDR2 SNTAGT. The length of the CDR3 is 12 residues. The germline V and J ends were trimmed by 6 bases and 6 bases, with 11 bases remaining between them. Written as DNA, the CDR3 is TGTGCCAGCAGCGGGCCAGGCGCTGAAGCTTTCTTT. Translating it yields CASSGPGAEAFF.

The chain uses TRBV7-3 and TRBJ2-1; no definite D call. V was trimmed by 2 bases and J by 5 bases, leaving 10 bases between them. This CDR3 has 14 amino acids. Germline-derived CDR1 and CDR2 are SGHTA and FQGTGA. The CDR3 is CASSLFGHDNEQFF. The CDR3 nucleotides are TGTGCCAGCAGCTTATTCGGCCATGACAATGAGCAGTTCTTC.